This record covers a single T cell receptor beta chain. Its antigen remains undetermined. No clone much larger than this one lies a single base away; base qualities are absent. The donors were healthy, HIV-negative adults with no recently reported acute infections or vaccinations. Every donor was a Caucasian adult living in Nashville, Tennessee, USA. CD4+ T cells were enriched by magnetic negative selection, after which naive cells were positively selected on CD45RA and the negative fraction was taken as the memory subset. After blood collection by leukapheresis, PBMCs were isolated using Ficoll-Histopaque density gradient centrifugation and then cryopreserved in the vapor phase of liquid nitrogen. Analytical flow cytometry was used to check the purity and quantity of each magnetically sorted T cell population. Genomic DNA was isolated from each sorted fraction and quantified by UV absorbance on a Nanodrop 2000c.

The data originate from a study of shared clonotypes between healthy human individuals (dated by TCRdb to 2019 to 2021). At the level of the whole study: The cohort included three men and a couple of women between 18 and 49 years of age. For each donor, three plates each were used for CD4 naive and CD4 memory, two plates were used for CD8 naive, and one plate was used for CD8 memory. The study deeply sequenced blood TCR repertoires of five healthy adults to estimate repertoire size and the extent of clonotype sharing between individuals. Libraries were prepared and TCR repertoires were sequenced by different laboratories using diverse techniques, in order to increase sequencing depth and limit assay-specific biases. Between about 0.85 and 9.5 billion PBMCs per donor were obtained by leukapheresis.

CDR1 and CDR2 were assigned from the germline V gene as SQVTM and ANQGSEA. V is shortened by 1 base, J by 5 bases, and the region joining them spans 17 bases. The cysteine opens and the phenylalanine closes a CDR3 of 15 amino acids. Kept here is only the CDR3 DNA, which spans 45 bases and is read in frame from base 1. Using the deep immunoSEQ assay, multiplex PCR amplified TCR CDR3 regions from genomic DNA. Genomic DNA extracted from each cell subset was distributed evenly over all wells of several immunoSEQ 96-well plates, and each plate served as one replicate. For sorted subsets, roughly 190 ng of genomic DNA, equivalent to 30,000 or so T cell genomes, went into each replicate PCR. Purified libraries were measured with a Qubit 3.0 fluorometer, size-checked on a Bioanalyzer 2100, and measured again with the KAPA Library Quantification kit. Each immunoSEQ 96-well plate was sequenced on its own single-read 150-cycle Illumina NextSeq 550 flow cell. In the authors' own workflow: Because the immunoSEQ output held only junctional sequences and lacked quality scores, the filtering could not match the filtering applied to full-length reads. Sequences were annotated with PyIR, a Python wrapper for IgBLAST v1.9, and V/J genes and CDR3 were assigned using IMGT germline references. Reads were filtered out if the reads had weak V/J assignments (E-value above 1e-6), no CDR3, stop codons, out-of-frame junctions, or ambiguous translated residues. A V3J clonotype was defined by an identical inferred V gene, J gene, and CDR3 amino acid sequence. Percentage overlap between repertoires was computed as shared unique clonotypes divided by the size of the smaller repertoire. Three approaches were used to assess repertoire richness: RTK rarefaction, the Chao1 estimator, and Recon v2.1 estimates of unobserved clonotypes. OLGA was used to compute generation probabilities for all TCRbeta clonotypes that the gDNA method yielded from a handful of donors. Sourced from immuneACCESS, this table was stored by TCRdb with only in-frame sequences that have V and J called. A share of the clones is absent; for the studies checked, an unresolved V gene accounts for under half, and the remainder has no known explanation. V and J calls and clone size come straight from that table; D and trimming were deduced from the DNA. This sample is represented by 1 million to 1.2 million clones; 60% to 80% of them were singletons. Almost 0.9% of the sample goes to the ten largest clones.

Summary of the overall study and its limitations: Rarefaction of sorted-subset datasets indicated incomplete sequencing despite the large sequencing depth. Based on pairwise subsampling, the degree of clonotype sharing among donors was expected to be affected by sequencing depth. Roughly 5% of naive CD4, roughly 3.6% of naive CD8, about 2.1% of memory CD4, and 0.4% of memory CD8 clonotypes were shared across several donors. Compared with non-shared clonotypes, the clonotypes found in all four sorted-subset donors had higher generation probabilities. Because the study included only a small number of donors, the genetic and exposure-history diversity represented was limited. Sampling was restricted to blood, and TCR repertoires in tissue are likely to differ from TCR repertoires in blood. Naive subsets generally had larger estimated clonotype richness than memory subsets did.

The receptor chain draws on TRBV29-1 and TRBJ2-5; the D region possibly corresponds to TRBD2 (6 bases align). The sample comprised memory CD4+ T cells from PBMCs. Explained via the paper, the cell subset or site label denotes: CD45RA-negative fraction. This TCR was recovered from a man aged 18 to 29 in good health. Some clones in this sample may be carry-over from other donors' samples. The sequenced DNA is TGCAGCGTTGAAGGTAGCGCTAGCGCTCCGGAGACCCAGTACTTC. This codes for CSVEGSASAPETQYF.